This T cell receptor (beta chain) was sequenced during a study of OX40 agonist ivuxolimab in advanced cancers. About the full investigation: Ivuxolimab was an agonistic, fully human IgG2 monoclonal antibody directed against OX40 (CD134), a costimulatory receptor. Among the approximately 50 dose-escalation patients, approximately 20 had hepatocellular carcinoma, about 15 melanoma, 9 renal cell carcinoma and 9 head and neck cancer. The monotherapy dose-escalation portion (N of about 50 patients) of the phase I ivuxolimab trial is reported in the paper. The dose-escalation cohort was around 84% male with a mean age of approximately 59 years, ranging from about 20 to 80. Partial responses occurred in three dose-escalation patients: two with cutaneous melanoma and one with hepatocellular carcinoma. The point of sequencing TCRbeta in the periphery was to test whether ivuxolimab changed TCR sequence diversity and drove clonal T-cell expansion. Intravenous ivuxolimab was administered to patients every 2 weeks at six dose levels: 0.01, 0.1, 0.3, 1.5, 3 and 10 mg/kg. Prior anti-PD-1, anti-PD-L1 or anti-CTLA-4 therapy was permitted, and approximately 41% of dose-escalation patients had received checkpoint inhibitors.

Points the paper makes about the study in general: Low levels of normalized T-cell clonal expansion were also seen in some patients who did not respond. Which antigens the clonally expanded peripheral T cells were specific for was not determined. After ivuxolimab, expanded clones were on average more numerous among CD8+ T cells than among CD4+ T cells. In partial responders in the 0.1-3.0 mg/kg groups, normalized peripheral clonal expansion was found to be among the lowest, especially among CD8+ T cells. At doses of 0.1 to 3.0 mg/kg, clonal expansion of both CD4+ and CD8+ T cells in blood was seen between baseline and week 6.

The trial excluded patients who had a history of autoimmune disease or were on systemic immunosuppression. Peripheral blood for TCR sequencing was collected from all dose cohorts at baseline, on cycle 4 day 1, and on cycle 7 day 1. Samples came from an open-label, multicenter, first-in-human phase I dose-escalation trial of ivuxolimab. Adults with locally advanced or metastatic melanoma, renal cell carcinoma, hepatocellular carcinoma or head and neck squamous cell carcinoma were enrolled in the trial. Before TCR sequencing, CD4+ T cells and CD8+ T cells from peripheral blood were sorted into separate populations. A word on this clone: Its antigen remains undetermined. Base qualities were left out, and no much larger clone turns up one base away.

The CDR3 measures 15 amino acids from cysteine to phenylalanine. Just CDR3 DNA is preserved here, 45 bases in frame from base 1. Trimming costs V 4 bases and J 2 bases, and their ends lie 13 bases apart. The germline V gene (reference sequence) sets CDR1 to SEHNR and CDR2 to FQNEAQ. Genomic DNA was isolated from the sorted cells so that the TCRbeta CDR3 region could be sequenced. TCRbeta CDR3 regions were sequenced using the immunoSEQ Assay. TCRdb obtained this table from immuneACCESS and retained in-frame rearrangements with V and J assigned. These tables miss some clones; where compared with another copy, unresolved V genes account for less than half of the shortfall, and the remainder is unexplained. This sample gives some 25,000 clones in total; about 87% of them show up just once. The top ten clonotypes cover 9.5% to 10% of the sample.

This clonotype originated in an adult with an advanced solid tumor such as melanoma, head and neck, liver or kidney cancer. The chain is assembled from TRBV7-9 and TRBJ2-3; no confident D gene assignment can be made. The material was CD4+ or CD8+ T cells sorted from blood, obtained in a trial of the OX40 agonist ivuxolimab. The DNA is TGTGCCAGCAGCTCGGAGACGGTCCTCACAGATACGCAGTATTTT. The encoded protein is CASSSETVLTDTQYF.